The 11 T cell receptor beta chains reported below all come from one sample, sequenced in a study of blood T cells in healthy people across ages. A second PCR, run for about 7 to 11 cycles, used a sample-barcoded 5' primer plus a J-beta primer mix. MiXCR was run by TCRdb on the 5' RACE reads, yielding one entry per CDR3 protein. The sample contains fewer than 2 million distinct CDR3 sequences, about two fifths of which appear only once. The source material was blood. Receptors originate from a human donor in good health.

This rearrangement joins TRBV28 to TRBJ2-1; D is undetermined. This CDR3 region has 13 residues. V was clipped by 4 bases and J by 8 bases, with 12 bases between them. CDR1 is MDHEN, CDR2 SYDVKM, per germline. In nucleotides, the CDR3 is TGTGCCAGCAGTTCCACCCGTGGCTATGAGCAGTTCTTC. It is translated as CASSSTRGYEQFF.

The CDR3, as DNA: TGTGCCAGCAGCACTACAGAATATGGCTACACCTTC. Translating gives CASSTTEYGYTF. This chain connects TRBV3-1 to TRBJ1-2; no firm D call. V lost 5 bases and J 5 bases, leaving 9 bases between the germline ends. This CDR3 comprises 12 residues. The germline CDR1 and CDR2 sequences are LGHDT and YNNKEL (reference sequence).

The V call is TRBV6-2 or TRBV6-3, the J call TRBJ2-1, with D perhaps assigned TRBD1 or TRBD2 (6 bases each). V lost 7 bases and J lost 7, with 17 bases in between. CDR1 MNHEY and CDR2 SVGEGT come from the germline V gene. The CDR3 consists of 14 residues. CDR3 sequence reads: CASTPLGGGNEQFF. The CDR3 coding sequence is TGTGCCAGCACCCCCCTGGGGGGCGGGAATGAGCAGTTCTTC.

V gene TRBV29-1 combines with J gene TRBJ1-2, with D possibly matching TRBD1 (5 bases). Germline CDR1 SQVTM, CDR2 ANQGSEA. Trimming removed 0 bases from V and 4 bases from J, with 9 bases in between. The CDR3 has 13 amino acids. The CDR3 spells CSVEDPGVYGYTF. In nucleotides, the CDR3 is TGCAGCGTTGAAGATCCGGGGGTCTATGGCTACACCTTC. The variable domain in full, with the rest retrieved from reference TRBV29-1 and TRBJ1-2, is SAVISQKPSRDICQRGTSLTIQCQVDSQVTMMFWYRQQPGQSLTLIATANQGSEATYESGFVIDKFPISRPNLTFSTLTVSNMSPEDSSIYLCSVEDPGVYGYTFGSGTRLTVV.

This chain uses TRBV4-3 with TRBJ1-4; 9 bases line up with TRBD1. Per the germline V gene, CDR1 is LGHNA and CDR2 is YSLEER. Unmatched junction bases numbered 7, after V lost 5 bases and J lost 6 bases. There are 15 residues in the CDR3. CDR3 DNA sequence: TGCGCCAGCAGCAAACGGGACAGGGCCGATGAAAAACTGTTTTTT. Its translation: CASSKRDRADEKLFF.

V and J are TRBV4-3 and TRBJ2-3; D is ambiguous. CDR3 size: 15 residues. Germline CDR1 LGHNA, CDR2 YSLEER. Trimming pared 0 bases from V and 9 bases from J, leaving 16 bases between. Written as DNA, the CDR3 is TGCGCCAGCAGCCAAGATCCGGGCCTATACAAAACGCAGTATTTT. Its protein product is CASSQDPGLYKTQYF.

This clonotype was recorded at least ten times. The chain combines TRBV5-1 with TRBJ2-3; 9 nucleotides agree with TRBD2. The germline CDR1 and CDR2 sequences are SGHRS and YFSETQ. Trimming cost V 4 bases and J 2 bases; bases outside gene matches: 5. The CDR3 spans 15 residues. The CDR3 reads CASSRSGGSTDTQYF. Here the CDR3 DNA reads TGCGCCAGCAGCCGTAGCGGGGGATCCACAGATACGCAGTATTTT.

The chain links TRBV6-5 to TRBJ2-2; D gene uncertain. V lost 2 bases to trimming and J lost 5 bases, with 9 bases between them. Germline V lookup: CDR1 MNHEY, CDR2 SVGAGI. The CDR3 length is 14 residues. The CDR3 protein is CASSYGRRTGELFF. The CDR3 coding sequence is TGTGCCAGCAGTTACGGCAGGCGGACCGGGGAGCTGTTTTTT.

The V gene is TRBV10-3, the J gene TRBJ1-1; no definite D call. Germline values: CDR1 ENHRY, CDR2 SYGVKD. The V gene lost 7 bases and the J gene lost 7 bases, with 10 bases spanning the gap. The CDR3 has 11 amino acids. The chain's CDR3 is CAIIFLIEAFF. CDR3 sequence (DNA): TGTGCCATCATATTTTTGATTGAAGCTTTCTTT.

This chain connects TRBV5-1 to TRBJ2-3; TRBD2 matches 7 bases. This CDR3 region has 16 residues. Germline values: CDR1 SGHRS, CDR2 YFSETQ. With V trimmed by 6 bases and J by 1 base, 11 bases remained unmatched. In DNA form, the CDR3 reads TGCGCCAGCACCATTGTGACTGGGGGGGGCACAGATACGCAGTATTTT. It translates to CASTIVTGGGTDTQYF.

The rearrangement uses TRBV28 and TRBJ2-4, with unresolved D. The closer fit of TRBJ2-7 to the DNA end suggests the J call may be wrong. The germline V gene encodes CDR1 MDHEN and CDR2 SYDVKM. The CDR3 spans 14 residues. DNA of the CDR3: TGTGCCAGCAGTTTGGTTGGGTTATACTACGAGCAGTACTTC. Protein product: CASSLVGLYYEQYF.